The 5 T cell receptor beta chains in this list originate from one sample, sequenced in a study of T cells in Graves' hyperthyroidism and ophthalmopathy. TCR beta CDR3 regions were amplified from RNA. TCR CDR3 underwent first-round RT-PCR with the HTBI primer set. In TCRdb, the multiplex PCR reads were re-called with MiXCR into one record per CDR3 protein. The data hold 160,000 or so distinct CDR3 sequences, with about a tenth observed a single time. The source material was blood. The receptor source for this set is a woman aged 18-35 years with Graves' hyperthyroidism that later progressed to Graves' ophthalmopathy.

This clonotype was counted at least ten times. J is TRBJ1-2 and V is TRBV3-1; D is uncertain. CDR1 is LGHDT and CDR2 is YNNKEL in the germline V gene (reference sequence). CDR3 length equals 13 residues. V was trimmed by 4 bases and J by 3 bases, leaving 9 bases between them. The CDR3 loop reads CASSREPHYGYTF. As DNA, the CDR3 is TGTGCCAGCAGCCGGGAACCGCACTATGGCTACACCTTC.

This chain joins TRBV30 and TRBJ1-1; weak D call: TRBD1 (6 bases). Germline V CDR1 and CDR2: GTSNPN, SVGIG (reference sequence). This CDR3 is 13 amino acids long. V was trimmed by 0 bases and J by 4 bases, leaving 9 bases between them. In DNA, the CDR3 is TGTGCCTGGAGTGTAGGAGGGGGCACTGAAGCTTTCTTT. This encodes CAWSVGGGTEAFF. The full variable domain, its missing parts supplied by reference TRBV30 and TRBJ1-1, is SQTIHQWPATLVQPVGSPLSLECTVEGTSNPNLYWYRQAAGRGLQLLFYSVGIGQISSEVPQNLSASRPQDRQFILSSKKLLLSDSGFYLCAWSVGGGTEAFFGQGTRLTVV.

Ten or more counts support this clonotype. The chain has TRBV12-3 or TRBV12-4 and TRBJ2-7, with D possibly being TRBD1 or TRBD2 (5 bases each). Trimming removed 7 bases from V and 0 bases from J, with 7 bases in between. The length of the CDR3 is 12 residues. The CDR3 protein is CASKGSSYEQYF. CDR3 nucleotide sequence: TGTGCCAGCAAGGGGAGCTCCTACGAGCAGTACTTC.

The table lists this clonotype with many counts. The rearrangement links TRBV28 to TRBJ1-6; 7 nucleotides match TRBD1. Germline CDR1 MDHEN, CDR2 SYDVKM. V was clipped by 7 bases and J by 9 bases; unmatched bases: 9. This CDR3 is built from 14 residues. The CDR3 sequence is CASNDRAGISPLHF. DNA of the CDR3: TGTGCCAGCAATGACAGGGCCGGGATTTCACCCCTCCACTTT.

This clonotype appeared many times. The CDR3 protein is CAISLDMFGNTIYF. The CDR3 coding sequence is TGTGCCATCAGCCTAGACATGTTTGGAAACACCATATATTTT. The chain has TRBV10-3 and TRBJ1-3; D is unclear. This CDR3 region has 14 residues. V gave up 6 bases and J gave up 3 bases, with 12 bases separating them. Germline assignment: CDR1 ENHRY and CDR2 SYGVKD.